This T cell receptor beta chain is drawn from a study of graft-versus-host responses after intestinal transplantation. Study-level information: Transplants were multivisceral, liver-intestinal, or isolated intestinal. Findings of the study overall: Detected in recipient marrow were GvH clones, some of which were first observed in ileum or blood.

The ends were cut back, 6 bases at V and 8 bases at J, with 14 bases in the middle. Germline CDR1 MNHEY, CDR2 SVGAGI. CDR3 length: 14 amino acids. Of note for this clone: Its antigen is unknown.

TCRdb's table, derived via immunoSEQ multiplex PCR, lists solely in-frame clones and lacks some. The profile shows 29,000 or so clones, about 85% of them singletons. The rearrangement uses TRBV6-5 and TRBJ1-6; D might be TRBD1 (5 bases). This receptor was taken from a human patient who received an intestinal transplant, so some T cells may come from the graft donor. Sequencing used PBMCs, obtained about 420 days after intestinal transplantation. In DNA form, the CDR3 reads TGTGCCAGCAGGGGGCAGGGTAGGGATTCACCCCTCCACTTT. This encodes CASRGQGRDSPLHF.